These 32 T cell receptor beta chains originate from one sample sequenced in a study of blood T cells in healthy people across ages. A second PCR of 7 to 11 cycles used a sample-barcoded 5' primer and a J-beta primer mix. TCRdb re-called the 5' RACE reads with MiXCR, one entry per CDR3 protein. The table has 1.5 million to 1.8 million distinct CDR3 sequences, 40% to 45% seen once. Source material: blood. These receptors came from a woman aged 18-30 years in good health.

This clonotype has just a few counts. The V and J genes are TRBV30 and TRBJ2-7, with D possibly matching TRBD2 (5 bases). Germline V gives CDR1 GTSNPN, CDR2 SVGIG (reference sequence). The CDR3 is made up of 11 amino acids. V was trimmed by 6 bases and J by 3 bases, leaving 9 bases between them. The chain's CDR3 is CACSDFYEQYF. CDR3 DNA: TGTGCCTGCTCGGACTTCTACGAGCAGTACTTC.

This clonotype was found a few times. The genes are TRBV7-2 and TRBJ1-1; D unresolved. V was clipped by 5 bases and J by 3 bases, with 10 bases between them. Germline V gives CDR1 SGHTA, CDR2 FQGNSA. The CDR3 length is 13 residues. CDR3 sequence (DNA): TGTGCCAGCAGCCTAAACACTTACACTGAAGCTTTCTTT. This sequence encodes CASSLNTYTEAFF.

The CDR3 bases are TGTGCCAGCTCACCCAACCGACAAGACATTCAGTACTTC. This encodes CASSPNRQDIQYF. The J gene is TRBJ2-4, the V gene TRBV18; the D is unclear. This CDR3 has 13 amino acids. Trimming removed 3 bases at V and 8 bases at J, with 11 bases between. Germline CDR1 and CDR2: KGHSH and LQKENI.

The genes are TRBV29-1 and TRBJ2-3; no reliable D call. CDR1 and CDR2 from the germline V gene are SQVTM and ANQGSEA. This CDR3 comprises 11 residues. Between the trimmed V and J ends, which lost 7 bases and 4 bases, there was a span of 9 bases. The chain's CDR3 is CSGGFSDTQYF. As DNA, the CDR3 is TGCAGCGGCGGATTCTCAGATACGCAGTATTTT.

This clonotype was recorded a few times. DNA for the CDR3: TGTGCCACCAGCAGAGAGGCAGATAGTGTTTGGCATTTT. Protein: CATSREADSVWHF. The chain employs TRBV15 and TRBJ1-5; no firm D call. The V gene lost 0 bases and the J gene lost 15 bases, with 15 bases spanning the gap. This CDR3 is 13 amino acids long. CDR1 is LNHNV, CDR2 YYDKDF, per germline (reference sequence).

In this sample, this clonotype turned up a few times. The chain employs TRBV7-9 and TRBJ2-1; 9 nucleotides agree with TRBD2. This CDR3 has 18 residues. The junction had 16 bases not matched to a gene; V was cut back by 7 bases and J by 3 bases. Germline values: CDR1 SEHNR, CDR2 FQNEAQ (reference sequence). The CDR3 DNA is TGTGCCAGCACCCCTAGTCGGTGGTCTAGCGGGATCTACAATGAGCAGTTCTTC. It codes for CASTPSRWSSGIYNEQFF.

This clonotype was recorded only once. This chain uses TRBV9 with TRBJ2-7; D is perhaps TRBD1 or TRBD2 (5 bases each). The CDR3 spans 14 residues. Trimming took off 3 bases at V and 3 bases at J, with 13 bases between the two ends. The germline gives CDR1 SGDLS, CDR2 YYNGEE. CDR3 in DNA: TGTGCCAGCAGCGCCTCCGGGGCTAACTACGAGCAGTACTTC. Protein sequence: CASSASGANYEQYF.

The chain links TRBV4-1 to TRBJ1-3; 7 bases are shared with TRBD1. The CDR3 runs 15 residues. V lost 6 bases and J lost 0; bases outside the gene matches: 5. Germline lookup yields CDR1 MGHRA and CDR2 YSYEKL. The CDR3 loop is CASRPPGGSGNTIYF. CDR3 DNA sequence: TGCGCCAGCAGACCCCCAGGGGGCTCTGGAAACACCATATATTTT.

About this clonotype: A much larger clone differs from this one at a single base, so this may be a read error. The chain has TRBV25-1 and TRBJ2-3, with TRBD2 matching 7 bases. Losses at the gene ends were 3 bases for V and 0 bases for J; bases not matched to a gene: 3. The CDR3 is 15 residues long. The germline V gene has CDR1 MGHDK and CDR2 SYGVNS. The DNA of the CDR3 is TGTGCCAGCAGTGACACTAGCGAGAGCACAGATACGCAGTATTTT. It encodes CASSDTSESTDTQYF.

A few counts support this clonotype. The rearrangement joins TRBV6-2 or TRBV6-3 to TRBJ2-7; 9 bases align to TRBD2. The V gene end was trimmed by 3 bases and the J gene end by 4 bases; junction bases not matched to a gene: 7. The CDR3 has 15 residues. CDR1 is MNHEY, CDR2 SVGEGT, per germline. CDR3 DNA sequence: TGTGCCAGCAGTTATACTGCGGGAGGGAAATACGAGCAGTACTTC. Translating it yields CASSYTAGGKYEQYF.

The V call is TRBV6-2 or TRBV6-3, the J call TRBJ1-5; the D is unclear. CDR3 length equals 14 residues. The germline V gene encodes CDR1 MNHEY and CDR2 SVGEGT. The ends were cut back, 5 bases at V and 3 bases at J, with 11 bases in the middle. CDR3 region: CASSPRGINQPQHF. In DNA, the CDR3 is TGTGCCAGCAGTCCGCGGGGAATCAATCAGCCCCAGCATTTT.

This clonotype has more than one count but fewer than ten. V and J are TRBV28 and TRBJ1-1; 7 bases map to TRBD1. The CDR3 runs 15 residues. Germline assignment: CDR1 MDHEN and CDR2 SYDVKM. After removal of 4 bases from V and 1 base from J, the junction contained 6 bases not matched to a gene. The CDR3: CASSSIGTENTEAFF. The CDR3 coding sequence is TGTGCCAGCAGTTCGATCGGGACAGAGAACACTGAAGCTTTCTTT.

This clonotype was counted a single time. This chain connects TRBV7-9 to TRBJ2-2; no firm D call. Germline CDR1 is SEHNR and CDR2 is FQNEAQ (reference sequence). This CDR3 contains 10 residues. Trimming left V 11 bases short and J 8 bases short, with 9 bases between. The CDR3 DNA is TGTGCCGCCACGGTGGGGGAGCTGTTTTTT. Amino acids: CAATVGELFF.

This clonotype has more than one count but fewer than ten. The rearrangement links TRBV13 to TRBJ1-5, with D perhaps matching TRBD1 (6 bases). Germline V CDR1 and CDR2: PRHDT, FYEKMQ (reference sequence). The V and J ends lost 4 bases and 9 bases respectively, with 22 bases between them. The CDR3 consists of 16 residues. CDR3 region: CASSYGPSGGRRPQHF. CDR3 DNA: TGTGCCAGCAGCTACGGCCCTAGCGGGGGCAGAAGGCCCCAGCATTTT.

This clonotype has only a few counts. The CDR3 DNA sequence: TGTGCCAGCAGCAAAGTTACCCAACTAGGGGCCTACTGGCAGTTCTTC. This gives the protein CASSKVTQLGAYWQFF. This chain joins TRBV21-1 and TRBJ2-1; the DNA was not used to check the table's D call, TRBD2. TRBV21-1 is a pseudogene segment. CDR3 size: 16 residues.

The chain recombines TRBV5-5 with TRBJ2-7; D may match TRBD1 or TRBD2 (5 bases each). The CDR3 extends over 12 amino acids. Trimming took 4 bases from V and 6 from J, leaving 11 bases between them. The germline gives CDR1 SGHKS, CDR2 YYEKEE (reference sequence). In DNA form, the CDR3 reads TGTGCCAGCAGCGGGACCTTGTTCGAGCAGTACTTC. It yields the protein CASSGTLFEQYF.

The V gene is TRBV29-1, the J gene TRBJ1-5; TRBD1 matches 7 bases. Germline CDR1 SQVTM, CDR2 ANQGSEA. The V segment lost 4 bases and the J segment 6 bases; nucleotides outside the gene matches: 9. This CDR3 comprises 14 residues. The chain's CDR3 is CSVGEGADGQPQHF. The CDR3 nucleotides read TGCAGCGTTGGAGAGGGGGCTGATGGTCAGCCCCAGCATTTT.

The J gene is TRBJ2-7, the V gene TRBV29-1, with TRBD2 matching over 9 bases. Germline trimming cut 4 bases from V and 4 bases from J; bases unmatched to any gene: 8. CDR1 and CDR2 (germline): SQVTM, ANQGSEA. The CDR3 runs to 14 residues. CDR3 loop: CSVVLSGRLYEQYF. The CDR3 nucleotides read TGCAGCGTTGTGCTTAGCGGGAGATTATACGAGCAGTACTTC.

This clonotype was recorded only once. The chain joins TRBV12-3 or TRBV12-4 to TRBJ2-3; 11 bases are shared with TRBD2. Trimming cost V 1 base and J 3 bases; bases outside gene matches: 12. The CDR3 sequence is 19 residues long. CDR3 residues: CASSLGPLRVAGGTDTQYF. CDR3 in DNA: TGTGCCAGCAGTTTAGGTCCTTTGAGGGTAGCGGGGGGGACAGATACGCAGTATTTT.

Turning to this clonotype: Relative to the germline gene, one junction end is altered; a read error may explain this. The CDR3 reads CVSSDSGTPGTDTQYF. CDR3 DNA sequence: TGTGTCAGCAGTGACTCCGGGACTCCCGGCACAGATACGCAGTATTTT. This sequence joins TRBV6-5 and TRBJ2-3; tentatively, D is TRBD2 (6 bases). The CDR3 is 16 amino acids. CDR1 is MNHEY and CDR2 is SVGAGI in the germline V gene.

V usage is TRBV7-9 and J usage is TRBJ1-2, with 7 nucleotides matching TRBD1. V lost 3 bases to trimming and J lost 4 bases; unmatched junction nucleotides: 5. The CDR3 is 14 amino acids. CDR1 is SEHNR and CDR2 is FQNEAQ in the germline V gene (reference sequence). For the CDR3, the DNA is TGTGCCAGCAGCTTTAGGGGGCGTCCCTATGGCTACACCTTC. Amino acids: CASSFRGRPYGYTF. The whole variable domain, remainder taken from reference TRBV7-9 and TRBJ1-2, is DTGVSQNPRHKITKRGQNVTFRCDPISEHNRLYWYRQTLGQGPEFLTYFQNEAQLEKSRLLSDRFSAERPKGSFSTLEIQRTEQGDSAMYLCASSFRGRPYGYTFGSGTRLTVV.

The chain recombines TRBV2 with TRBJ2-7; 13 bases map to TRBD2. CDR3 length: 16 amino acids. After removal of 2 bases from V and 2 bases from J, the junction contained 3 bases not matched to a gene. The germline CDR1 and CDR2 sequences are SNHLY and FYNNEI. CDR3 DNA: TGTGCCAGCAGTGAAATAACTAGCGGGGGGGCCTACGAGCAGTACTTC. Amino acid sequence: CASSEITSGGAYEQYF.

In this sample, this clonotype turned up a few times. The chain links TRBV4-3 to TRBJ2-6, with D perhaps matching TRBD2 (5 bases). This CDR3 region has 18 residues. The germline CDR1 and CDR2 sequences are LGHNA and YSLEER. The V end was cut by 1 base, the J end by 1 base, with 14 bases between. CDR3 protein: CASSQVARGFSGANVLTF. DNA of the CDR3: TGCGCCAGCAGCCAAGTAGCCCGGGGATTTTCTGGGGCCAACGTCCTGACTTTC.

The chain is built from TRBV5-1 and TRBJ2-2; weak D call: TRBD1 (5 bases). With 3 bases removed from V and 5 bases from J, the gap between germline ends came to 14 bases. CDR1 and CDR2 from the germline V gene are SGHRS and YFSETQ. This CDR3 region has 15 residues. CDR3 bases: TGCGCCAGCAGCTCAGGGCCTGGGGATACCGGGGAGCTGTTTTTT. It specifies CASSSGPGDTGELFF. Together with reference TRBV5-1 and TRBJ2-2, the CDR3 gives the full variable domain: KAGVTQTPRYLIKTRGQQVTLSCSPISGHRSVSWYQQTPGQGLQFLFEYFSETQRNKGNFPGRFSGRQFSNSRSEMNVSTLELGDSALYLCASSSGPGDTGELFFGEGSRLTVL.

The V call is TRBV7-9, the J call TRBJ2-1, with TRBD2 matching 12 bases. Near its end, the DNA agrees better with TRBJ2-7, so the J call may be wrong. Per the germline V gene, CDR1 is SEHNR and CDR2 is FQNEAQ (reference sequence). CDR3 length equals 16 residues. The CDR3 here is CASSYPTSGSYNEQYF. DNA of the CDR3: TGTGCCAGCAGCTACCCGACTAGCGGGAGTTACAATGAGCAGTACTTC.

This chain links TRBV2 with TRBJ2-3; D not resolved. The germline CDR1 and CDR2 sequences are SNHLY and FYNNEI. This CDR3 has 14 amino acids. Between the trimmed V and J ends, which lost 6 bases and 0 bases, there was a span of 10 bases. CDR3 sequence: CASSADRSTDTQYF. CDR3 sequence (DNA): TGTGCCAGCAGCGCGGACCGAAGCACAGATACGCAGTATTTT.

Here the CDR3 reads CASSHLEVDTQYF. CDR3 coding DNA: TGTGCCAGCAGCCACCTAGAGGTAGATACGCAGTATTTT. V gene TRBV14 combines with J gene TRBJ2-3; D call uncertain. The CDR3 has 13 amino acids. V lost 3 bases and J 5 bases, leaving 9 bases between the germline ends. Germline CDR1 SGHDN, CDR2 FVKESK.

The V and J genes are TRBV19 and TRBJ1-5; D perhaps matches TRBD1 (5 bases). V lost 3 bases and J 2 bases, leaving 17 bases between the germline ends. CDR3 size: 17 residues. From germline, CDR1 is LNHDA and CDR2 SQIVND (reference sequence). CDR3 nucleotide sequence: TGTGCCAGTAGTATGGATAGGGGATGGTATGGCAATCAGCCCCAGCATTTT. This sequence encodes CASSMDRGWYGNQPQHF.

The V gene is TRBV7-2, the J gene TRBJ2-2, with D tentatively TRBD2 (5 bases). Germline values: CDR1 SGHTA, CDR2 FQGNSA. CDR3 length: 14 amino acids. The V end lost 5 bases, the J end lost 5 bases, and 12 bases lay between the germline ends. For the CDR3, the DNA is TGTGCCAGCAGCACCCGGACTGGGACCGGGGAGCTGTTTTTT. Amino acid sequence: CASSTRTGTGELFF.

This clonotype has more than one count but fewer than ten. V usage is TRBV11-1 and J usage is TRBJ2-7, with 8 bases matching TRBD1. From germline, CDR1 is SGHAT and CDR2 FQDESV (reference sequence). V lost 4 bases, J lost 6 bases, and 14 bases stayed unmatched. The CDR3 contains 16 residues. CDR3 sequence: CASSSRDRLLIREQYF. The CDR3 nucleotides read TGTGCCAGCAGCTCGAGGGACAGGTTGCTAATTCGCGAGCAGTACTTC.

This sequence joins TRBV29-1 and TRBJ1-1; D unresolved. The germline V gene has CDR1 SQVTM and CDR2 ANQGSEA. The CDR3 runs to 12 residues. The V end lost 6 bases, the J end lost 6 bases, and 14 bases lay between the germline ends. CDR3 bases: TGCAGCGTCATCGACCCTGCTTCTGAAGCTTTCTTT. Protein product: CSVIDPASEAFF.

The chain is built from TRBV7-9 and TRBJ2-3; no clear D. Trimming removed 2 bases from V and 5 bases from J, with 11 bases in between. This CDR3 spans 14 amino acids. The germline CDR1 and CDR2 sequences are SEHNR and FQNEAQ (reference sequence). CDR3 bases: TGTGCCAGCAGCTTATTGGGCGGAGTAGATACGCAGTATTTT. Translation gives CASSLLGGVDTQYF.